Below, 14 T cell receptor beta chains from the same sample are listed, as sequenced in a study of blood T cell repertoires in COVID-19. Sequenced by immunoSEQ multiplex PCR; TCRdb stores in-frame clones only, minus some. This table has about 150,000 clones, about 83% appearing once. What was sequenced was peripheral blood. These TCRs come from an older woman with COVID-19, enrolled during active disease.

This chain links TRBV12-3 or TRBV12-4 with TRBJ1-2, with 7 nucleotides matching TRBD1. V shed 3 bases and J 8 bases; nucleotides not matched to a gene: 3. The length of the CDR3 is 12 residues. In nucleotides, the CDR3 is TGTGCCAGCAGTTTTCAGGGGGGCGGCTACACCTTC. Its translation: CASSFQGGGYTF.

The chain uses TRBV5-1 and TRBJ2-7; D is perhaps TRBD2 (6 bases). Germline CDR1 reads SGHRS; CDR2 reads YFSETQ. CDR3 length: 14 amino acids. V lost 7 bases to trimming and J lost 5 bases, with 19 bases between them. CDR3 loop: CASSGGKGRDEQYF. The CDR3 nucleotides read TGCGCCAGCTCCGGCGGGAAGGGGAGAGACGAGCAGTACTTC.

The sample holds one count of this clone. The CDR3 protein is CASRSESGYGYTF. CDR3 bases: TGTGCCAGCCGAAGTGAATCCGGCTATGGCTACACCTTC. The rearrangement links TRBV19 to TRBJ1-2; D remains unclear. V lost 9 bases and J lost 4, with 15 bases in between. The CDR3 is 13 amino acids. Germline V gene sequence: CDR1 LNHDA, CDR2 SQIVND (reference sequence).

The chain has TRBV24-1 and TRBJ1-4, with unresolved D. The CDR3 extends over 12 amino acids. Trimming removed 8 bases at V and 0 bases at J, with 3 bases between. The germline CDR1 and CDR2 sequences are KGHDR and SFDVKD. The CDR3 protein is CATTATNEKLFF. CDR3 coding DNA: TGTGCCACCACAGCAACTAATGAAAAACTGTTTTTT.

The chain employs TRBV18 and TRBJ1-1; 9 nucleotides match TRBD1. The V gene end was trimmed by 4 bases and the J gene end by 1 base; junction bases not matched to a gene: 10. The length of the CDR3 is 17 residues. CDR1 and CDR2 from the germline V gene are KGHSH and LQKENI. CDR3 coding DNA: TGTGCCAGCTCACTACAGGGGGCAGTGAAAAGGAACACTGAAGCTTTCTTT. Protein: CASSLQGAVKRNTEAFF.

The chain carries TRBV2 and TRBJ1-1, with 11 bases fitting TRBD1. CDR1 is SNHLY, CDR2 FYNNEI, per germline. The CDR3 consists of 16 residues. V lost 5 bases, J lost 3 bases, and 8 bases stayed unmatched. The DNA of the CDR3 is TGTGCCAGCAGTCAGCTTCGGACAGGGGGCTACACTGAAGCTTTCTTT. It yields the protein CASSQLRTGGYTEAFF. Full variable domain (rest looked up from reference TRBV2 and TRBJ1-1): EPEVTQTPSHQVTQMGQEVILRCVPISNHLYFYWYRQILGQKVEFLVSFYNNEISEKSEIFDDQFSVERPDGSNFTLKIRSTKLEDSAMYFCASSQLRTGGYTEAFFGQGTRLTVV.

The chain employs TRBV4-1 and TRBJ1-5; D remains unclear. Germline loops: CDR1 MGHRA, CDR2 YSYEKL. Trimming shortened V by 1 base and J by 2 bases, and 12 bases separated the two germline ends. There are 16 residues in the CDR3. The CDR3 here is CASSQGRLQGNQPQHF. CDR3 in DNA: TGCGCCAGCAGCCAAGGAAGATTACAAGGCAATCAGCCCCAGCATTTT.

This chain joins TRBV11-2 and TRBJ2-2; TRBD1 matches 12 bases. Germline V gives CDR1 SGHAT, CDR2 FQNNGV. This CDR3 comprises 16 residues. Trimming cost V 8 bases and J 5 bases; bases outside gene matches: 9. CDR3 DNA: TGTGCCAGCCGCCACCGGGACAGGGGGCGAACCGGGGAGCTGTTTTTT. This codes for CASRHRDRGRTGELFF.

V is TRBV11-3 and J is TRBJ2-2, with a tentative D call TRBD2 (6 bases). Germline V CDR1 and CDR2: SGHNT, YENEEA. Trimming took off 1 base at V and 7 bases at J, with 7 bases between the two ends. CDR3 size: 13 residues. The CDR3 DNA reads TGTGCCAGCAGCTTAGGGACTATCGGGGAGCTGTTTTTT. The encoded protein is CASSLGTIGELFF.

This CDR3 is CASSLVAMNTEAFF. The CDR3 coding sequence is TGCGCCAGCAGCTTGGTGGCAATGAACACTGAAGCTTTCTTT. This chain links TRBV5-1 with TRBJ1-1, with D unresolved. The length of the CDR3 is 14 residues. CDR1 and CDR2 (germline): SGHRS, YFSETQ. The germline V and J ends were trimmed by 0 bases and 0 bases, with 6 bases remaining between them.

J is TRBJ1-2 and V is TRBV11-2; weak D call: TRBD1 (6 bases). Germline V gene sequence: CDR1 SGHAT, CDR2 FQNNGV. The germline V and J ends were trimmed by 3 bases and 8 bases, with 13 bases remaining between them. The CDR3 contains 13 residues. This CDR3 is CASSLVDRQGYTF. For the CDR3, the DNA is TGTGCCAGCAGCTTGGTCGACAGGCAGGGCTACACCTTC.

The chain is built from TRBV18 and TRBJ1-4; the D is unclear. This CDR3 is built from 13 residues. Trimming took off 0 bases at V and 8 bases at J, with 7 bases between the two ends. The V gene's germline CDR1 is KGHSH and CDR2 LQKENI. This CDR3 reads CASSPPVREKLFF. DNA of the CDR3: TGTGCCAGCTCACCACCGGTCCGGGAAAAACTGTTTTTT.

The genes are TRBV3-1 (or the pseudogene TRBV3-2) and TRBJ1-2; a possible D gene is TRBD1 (6 bases). The CDR3 totals 12 residues. Deletions cut 5 bases from V and 6 bases from J, with 10 bases between. Germline CDR1 is LGHDT and CDR2 is YNNKEL (reference sequence). CDR3 amino acids: CASSLGADGYTF. As DNA, the CDR3 is TGTGCCAGCAGCTTGGGGGCTGATGGCTACACCTTC.

The chain links TRBV5-1 to TRBJ1-2, with D perhaps TRBD1 (6 bases). Trimming removed 3 bases at V and 8 bases at J, with 14 bases between. The germline gives CDR1 SGHRS, CDR2 YFSETQ. This CDR3 has 13 amino acids. CDR3 loop: CASSSPGVGGYTF. Written as DNA, the CDR3 is TGCGCCAGCAGCTCGCCAGGGGTCGGCGGCTACACCTTC.